This T cell receptor (beta chain) was sequenced for a study of glioma-infiltrating T cells. Overall study findings and caveats: Tissue-blood divergence was below expectation in non-neoplastic patients, above in gliomas.

The iRepertoire nested amplicon-rescue multiplex PCR amplified TCR alpha and beta CDR3s from RNA. TCRdb called the multiplex PCR reads again in MiXCR, with one record for every CDR3 protein. There are about 140,000 distinct CDR3 sequences in the sample; 39% occur only once, and about 18% lies in the top ten. As for this clonotype: Its antigen is currently unknown.

Germline V CDR1 and CDR2: LNHDA, SQIVND (reference sequence). Trimming took 5 bases from V and 0 from J, leaving 10 bases between them. The CDR3 extends over 15 amino acids. The gene calls are TRBV19 and TRBJ2-2, with D perhaps TRBD2 (6 bases). The TCR originated in a human donor with low-grade glioma or glioblastoma, undergoing nonglioma brain surgery, or in good health (not recorded which). Sequencing used glioma tissue, nonneoplastic brain tissue, or PBMCs (not recorded which). CDR3 nucleotides: TGTGCCAGTAGTCGGGACTGGGCGAACACCGGGGAGCTGTTTTTT. Translating it yields CASSRDWANTGELFF.